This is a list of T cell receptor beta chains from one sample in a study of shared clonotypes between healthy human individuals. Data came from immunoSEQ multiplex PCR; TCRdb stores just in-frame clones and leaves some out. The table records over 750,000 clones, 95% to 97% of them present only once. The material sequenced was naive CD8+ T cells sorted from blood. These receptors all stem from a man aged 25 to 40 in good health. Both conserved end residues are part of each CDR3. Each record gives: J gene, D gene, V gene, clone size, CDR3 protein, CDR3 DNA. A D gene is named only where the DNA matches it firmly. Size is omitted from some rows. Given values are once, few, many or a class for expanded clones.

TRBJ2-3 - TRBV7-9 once CASTPRVADTQYF TGTGCCAGCACCCCGAGGGTAGCAGATACGCAGTATTTT
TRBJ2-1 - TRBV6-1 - CASSEYMVNPRHNEQFF TGTGCCAGCAGTGAATATATGGTAAACCCGCGACATAATGAGCAGTTCTTC
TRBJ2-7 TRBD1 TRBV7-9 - CASSLEGTGDEQYF TGTGCCAGCAGCTTAGAGGGGACAGGGGACGAGCAGTACTTC
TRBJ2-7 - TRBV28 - CASSRDKTGLGTYEQYF TGTGCCAGCAGCCGGGATAAAACAGGTTTGGGGACCTACGAGCAGTACTTC
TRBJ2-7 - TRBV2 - CASSEAGERFYEQYF TGTGCCAGCAGTGAAGCGGGAGAAAGGTTTTACGAGCAGTACTTC
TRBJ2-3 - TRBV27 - CASSPRGRTDTQYF TGTGCCAGCAGTCCCCGCGGCCGCACAGATACGCAGTATTTT
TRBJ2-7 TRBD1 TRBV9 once CASSAGTGLAEQYF TGTGCCAGCAGCGCCGGGACAGGGCTGGCCGAGCAGTACTTC
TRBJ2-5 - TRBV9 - CASSVGEVISLETQYF TGTGCCAGCAGCGTAGGAGAAGTGATAAGTCTAGAGACCCAGTACTTC
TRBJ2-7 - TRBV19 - CASSMGDYEQYF TGTGCCAGTAGTATGGGGGACTACGAGCAGTACTTC
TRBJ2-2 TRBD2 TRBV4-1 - CASSQGGLAGAGELFF TGCGCCAGCAGCCAGGGGGGACTAGCGGGAGCCGGGGAGCTGTTTTTT
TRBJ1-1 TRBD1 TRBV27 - CASSLQGRYTEAFF TGTGCCAGCAGTCTACAGGGGCGATATACTGAAGCTTTCTTT
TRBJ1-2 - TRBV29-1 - CSTDGHYGYTF TGCAGCACTGACGGACACTATGGCTACACCTTC
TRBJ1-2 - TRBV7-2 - CASTYGADYGYTF TGTGCCAGCACTTATGGGGCGGACTATGGCTACACCTTC
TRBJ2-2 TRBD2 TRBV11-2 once CASSLGTSGRVNTGELFF TGTGCCAGCAGCTTAGGGACTAGCGGGAGGGTGAACACCGGGGAGCTGTTTTTT
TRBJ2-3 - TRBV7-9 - CASSLAFGGDTQYF TGTGCCAGCAGCTTAGCGTTCGGGGGAGATACGCAGTATTTT
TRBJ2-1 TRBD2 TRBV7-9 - CASSFGTSYFF TGTGCCAGCAGCTTCGGGACTAGTTATTTCTTC
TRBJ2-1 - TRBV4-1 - CASSQDSYESSYNEQFF TGCGCCAGCAGCCAAGATTCCTACGAAAGCTCCTACAATGAGCAGTTCTTC
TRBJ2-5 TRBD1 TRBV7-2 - CASSLFGTTGSLETQYF TGTGCCAGCAGCTTATTCGGGACGACAGGGTCTCTAGAGACCCAGTACTTC
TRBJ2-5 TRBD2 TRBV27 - CASSFFPQRDSQETQYF TGTGCCAGCAGTTTTTTCCCCCAGCGGGATAGCCAAGAGACCCAGTACTTC
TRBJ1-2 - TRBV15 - CATSRRPRIDLYGYTF TGTGCCACCAGCCGAAGACCCCGTATAGACTTATATGGCTACACCTTC
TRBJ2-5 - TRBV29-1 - CSGLIQETQYF TGCAGCGGGTTGATACAAGAGACCCAGTACTTC
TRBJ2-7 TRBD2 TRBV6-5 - CASRGLAGVDEQYF TGTGCCAGCCGGGGACTAGCGGGAGTCGACGAGCAGTACTTC
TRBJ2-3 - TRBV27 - CAGYEQATSTDTQYF TGTGCCGGGTACGAACAGGCTACTAGCACAGATACGCAGTATTTT
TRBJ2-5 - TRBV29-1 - CSVERATRIETQYF TGCAGCGTTGAGAGGGCAACTAGAATTGAGACCCAGTACTTC
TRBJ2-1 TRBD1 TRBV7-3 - CASSLIPTGGTYNEQFF TGTGCCAGCAGCTTAATTCCTACAGGGGGTACCTACAATGAGCAGTTCTTC
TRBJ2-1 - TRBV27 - CASSLVLGYNEQFF TGTGCCAGCAGTCTAGTACTAGGATACAATGAGCAGTTCTTC
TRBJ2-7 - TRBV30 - CAWRGLGQQYF TGTGCCTGGAGGGGCCTTGGACAGCAGTACTTC
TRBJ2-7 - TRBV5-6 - CASSLTLMDRYEQYF TGTGCCAGCAGCTTGACGCTCATGGATCGATACGAGCAGTACTTC
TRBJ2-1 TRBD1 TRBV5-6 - CASSLAGQGLYNEQFF TGTGCCAGCAGCTTGGCGGGACAGGGACTCTACAATGAGCAGTTCTTC
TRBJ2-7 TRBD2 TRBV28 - CASSLRLAGVEQYF TGTGCCAGCAGTTTACGACTAGCGGGAGTCGAGCAGTACTTC
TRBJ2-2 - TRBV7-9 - CASSLRSEAGELFF TGTGCCAGCAGCTTAAGATCGGAGGCCGGGGAGCTGTTTTTT
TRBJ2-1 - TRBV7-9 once CASSSPRTEASSYNEQFF TGTGCCAGCAGCTCCCCAAGGACGGAGGCCAGCTCCTACAATGAGCAGTTCTTC
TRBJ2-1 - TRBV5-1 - CASTSPPRNEQFF TGCGCCAGCACCTCCCCCCCCCGCAATGAGCAGTTCTTC
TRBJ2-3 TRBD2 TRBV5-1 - CASSLGAGGSADTQYF TGCGCCAGCAGCTTAGGAGCGGGAGGGAGCGCAGATACGCAGTATTTT
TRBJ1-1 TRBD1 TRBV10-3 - CATSGQGKEGTEAFF TGTGCCACCTCTGGACAGGGGAAGGAAGGCACTGAAGCTTTCTTT
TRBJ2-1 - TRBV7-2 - CASSLEGLRSVPNEQFF TGTGCCAGCAGCTTAGAGGGGTTACGGAGCGTCCCCAATGAGCAGTTCTTC
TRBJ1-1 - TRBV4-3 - CASSQDGAGAGWDTEAFF TGCGCCAGCAGCCAAGATGGAGCGGGCGCAGGGTGGGACACTGAAGCTTTCTTT
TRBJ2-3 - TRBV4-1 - CASSQYPGGTTDTQYF TGCGCCAGCAGCCAATATCCCGGCGGGACAACAGATACGCAGTATTTT
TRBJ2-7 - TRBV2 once CASSSGAGPSYEQYF TGTGCCAGCAGTTCCGGGGCGGGACCTTCCTACGAGCAGTACTTC
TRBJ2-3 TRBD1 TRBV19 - CASTPVDRAGAGTQYF TGTGCCAGTACCCCGGTGGACAGGGCAGGAGCAGGTACGCAGTATTTT
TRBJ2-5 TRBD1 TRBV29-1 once CSVTDRGQEETQYF TGCAGCGTTACGGACAGGGGGCAGGAAGAGACCCAGTACTTC
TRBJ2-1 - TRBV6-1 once CASSEYMQGGYNEQFF TGTGCCAGCAGTGAATATATGCAGGGGGGATACAATGAGCAGTTCTTC
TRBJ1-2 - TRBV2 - CASRGRDGYTF TGTGCCAGCAGGGGGAGAGATGGCTACACCTTC
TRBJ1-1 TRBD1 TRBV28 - CASSLRGTGGRNTEAFF TGTGCCAGCAGTTTACGAGGGACAGGGGGCAGGAACACTGAAGCTTTCTTT
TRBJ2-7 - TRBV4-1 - CASSQEGAGDLIWEQYF TGCGCCAGCAGCCAAGAGGGGGCAGGGGATTTAATTTGGGAGCAGTACTTC